This record covers a single T cell receptor beta chain. Its target is unknown. With a much larger clone just one base away, this may be a read error. V lost 5 bases, J lost 8 bases, and 16 bases lay in between. Germline loops: CDR1 SEHNR, CDR2 FQNEAQ (reference sequence). The CDR3 has 14 amino acids. The naive CD8 libraries originated from between roughly 18,000 and 1,000,000 sorted cells and drew on 10%, 30% or 50% RNA. The data were taken from a study of molecular identifiers for immune sequencing clone quantification. TCRdb processed the PCR reads anew with MiXCR; each CDR3 protein has one entry. Altogether about 320,000 distinct CDR3 sequences are present, roughly a fifth being singletons, with the ten largest covering about 0.81%. Whole-study results and caveats: In naive cells, under 1% of molecules belonged to clones above 20 RNA copies, against over 99% in effector cells.

This clonotype was sampled from a human donor in good health. Some libraries in this study had Jurkat cell RNA spiked in. Sequencing was performed on naive CD8+ T cells from blood, with Jurkat cell RNA spiked in. The subset denotes: FACS-sorted CD8+CD4-CCR7+CD45RA+ naive T cells. The chain carries TRBV7-9 and TRBJ2-1; no clear D. CDR3 nucleotides: TGTGCCAGCAGCCCGAGTAGTACCTCGGATGAGCAGTTCTTC. This encodes CASSPSSTSDEQFF.